The 5 T cell receptor beta chains reported below all come from one sample, sequenced in a study of memory CD4+ T cells and cytomegalovirus serostatus. The method was immunoSEQ multiplex PCR; TCRdb's version includes in-frame clones alone and lacks a portion of them. Of around 41,000 clones in the sample, approximately 80% were seen once. The sort gate was single viable CD3+CD4+CD8-CD45RO+ cells for memory CD4+ T cells. Sequenced: memory CD4+ T cells from blood. These receptors were collected from an adult in good health and CMV-seronegative.

In its sample, this clone was seen a few times. This chain joins TRBV19 and TRBJ2-7; TRBD2 is a possible D gene (5 bases). CDR3 length: 15 residues. The germline CDR1 and CDR2 sequences are LNHDA and SQIVND (reference sequence). The ends were cut back, 6 bases at V and 3 bases at J, with 18 bases in the middle. The CDR3 protein is CASRGKSGSGYEQYF. The CDR3 coding sequence is TGTGCCAGTAGAGGGAAGTCGGGGTCCGGCTACGAGCAGTACTTC.

The chain links TRBV11-2 to TRBJ2-7; 10 bases align to TRBD2. Germline V gene lookup returns CDR1 SGHAT and CDR2 FQNNGV. V was pared by 1 base and J by 2 bases, with 2 bases of the junction left unmatched. This CDR3 contains 15 residues. The CDR3 DNA is TGTGCCAGCAGCTTAGGTCTAGCGGGAGCCTACGAGCAGTACTTC. Amino acid sequence: CASSLGLAGAYEQYF.

The genes are TRBV27 and TRBJ1-2; D perhaps matches TRBD1 (6 bases). V was clipped by 5 bases and J by 4 bases, with 11 bases between them. The CDR3 has 13 residues. The germline CDR1 and CDR2 sequences are MNHEY and SMNVEV (reference sequence). The CDR3 nucleotides are TGTGCCAGCAGTCCGACAGGAGGCTATGGCTACACCTTC. Amino acids: CASSPTGGYGYTF.

With regard to this clone: The sample holds other DNA sequences that translate to the same CDR3. The V and J genes are TRBV7-2 and TRBJ2-7, with D hard to call. V shed 1 base and J shed 0 bases, with 4 bases lying between them. This CDR3 contains 13 residues. CDR1 is SGHTA, CDR2 FQGNSA, per germline. The chain's CDR3 is CASSLVFSYEQYF. The CDR3 nucleotides are TGTGCCAGCAGCTTAGTTTTCTCCTACGAGCAGTACTTC.

V usage is TRBV11-1 and J usage is TRBJ1-3; weak D call: TRBD1 (6 bases). This CDR3 has 14 amino acids. Germline V CDR1 and CDR2: SGHAT, FQDESV (reference sequence). V was pared by 5 bases and J by 4 bases, with 12 bases between. The CDR3 loop is CASSRRGYGNTIYF. Written as DNA, the CDR3 is TGTGCCAGCAGCCGCAGGGGTTACGGAAACACCATATATTTT.